A single sample gave rise to the 4 T cell receptor beta chains below, sequenced in a study of Graves' ophthalmopathy and Graves' hyperthyroidism. TCR beta CDR3 amplification used RNA transcripts. First-round RT-PCR with HTBI primers preceded a second-round multiplex PCR. TCRdb re-analysed the multiplex PCR reads in MiXCR, keeping a single row per CDR3 protein. The repertoire holds under 350,000 distinct CDR3 sequences, roughly a sixth seen once, with 9% to 15% in the top ten. The source material was peripheral blood. The receptors here all came from an adult man with Graves' ophthalmopathy.

The rearrangement uses TRBV6-1 and TRBJ2-5, with 7 bases fitting TRBD2. The CDR3 consists of 16 residues. The V and J ends lost 4 bases and 4 bases, in that order; junction bases with no gene match: 12. Looked up from germline, CDR1 is MNHNS and CDR2 is SASEGT. Here the CDR3 reads CASSALASGWGETQYF. CDR3 DNA: TGTGCCAGCAGTGCGCTGGCTAGCGGCTGGGGAGAGACCCAGTACTTC.

At least ten counts were recorded for this clonotype. The chain is built from TRBV5-6 and TRBJ1-6; D remains ambiguous. The CDR3 sequence is 15 residues long. Germline CDR1 is SGHDT and CDR2 is YYEEEE. V was trimmed by 0 bases and J by 2 bases, leaving 6 bases between them. The CDR3 DNA sequence: TGTGCCAGCAGCTTGGACCAGGCCTATAATTCACCCCTCCACTTT. It translates to CASSLDQAYNSPLHF.

Worth noting for this clonotype: A junction boundary mismatches the germline segment, possibly from a read error. The gene calls are TRBV11-2 and TRBJ2-7; D may correspond to TRBD1 or TRBD2 (6 bases each). Per germline, CDR1 SGHAT and CDR2 FQNNGV. The CDR3 is made up of 12 amino acids. Written as DNA, the CDR3 is TGTGCCAGCAGCTTTACTGGGGGGCTTACGTTCTTC. Its protein product is CASSFTGGLTFF.

The chain combines TRBV6-5 with TRBJ1-2; 8 nucleotides match TRBD1. J gave up 4 bases and V 2 bases, and 6 bases lay outside the gene matches. The CDR3 spans 15 residues. Germline V gene data show CDR1 as MNHEY and CDR2 as SVGAGI. CDR3 loop: CASSYASTGGYGYTF. The CDR3, as DNA: TGTGCCAGCAGTTACGCCAGCACAGGGGGCTATGGCTACACCTTC.